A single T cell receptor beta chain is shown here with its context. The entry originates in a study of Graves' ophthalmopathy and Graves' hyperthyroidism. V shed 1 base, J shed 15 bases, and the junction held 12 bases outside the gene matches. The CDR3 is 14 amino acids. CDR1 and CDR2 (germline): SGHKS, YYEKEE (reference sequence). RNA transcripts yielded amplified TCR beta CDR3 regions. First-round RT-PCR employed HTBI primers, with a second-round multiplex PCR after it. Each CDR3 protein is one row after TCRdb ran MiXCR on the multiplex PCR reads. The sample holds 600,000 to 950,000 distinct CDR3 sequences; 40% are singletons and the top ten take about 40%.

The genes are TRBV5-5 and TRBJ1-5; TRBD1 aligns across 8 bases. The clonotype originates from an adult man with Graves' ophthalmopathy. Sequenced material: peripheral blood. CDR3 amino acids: CASSLTGGRVGTHF. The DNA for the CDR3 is TGTGCCAGCAGCTTGACAGGGGGGAGGGTTGGGACGCATTTT.